Listed here are 10 T cell receptor beta chains from one sample, sequenced in a study of T cell responses to AZD1222 COVID-19 vaccine (dated by TCRdb to about 2021). Library method: the immunoSEQ multiplex PCR assay. TCRdb limited this immuneACCESS table to in-frame rearrangements with V and J called. A share of clones is missing; checked studies link under half to unresolved V genes, and the rest is unexplained. The table for this sample lists 140,000 to 150,000 clones; nearly 90% of them were counted only once. The ten largest clones capture roughly 4.7% of the sample. The time point label corresponds to: baseline before first vaccination. Sequencing was performed on peripheral blood, taken on day 0 of AZD1222 vaccination. The receptors shown here come from an adult in good health.

This chain links TRBV19 with TRBJ1-2; 8 nucleotides line up with TRBD1. Germline loops: CDR1 LNHDA, CDR2 SQIVND (reference sequence). The V segment lost 6 bases and the J segment 8 bases; nucleotides outside the gene matches: 14. The CDR3 is 15 amino acids. The CDR3 is CASRLPGRGLDGYTF. The DNA for the CDR3 is TGTGCCAGTAGGCTCCCGGGCAGGGGGCTTGACGGCTACACCTTC.

The chain is built from TRBV7-3 and TRBJ2-5; no clear D gene. V shed 5 bases and J shed 2 bases, with 3 bases lying between them. Germline CDR1 is SGHTA and CDR2 is FQGTGA. CDR3 size: 11 residues. This CDR3 is CASSIQETQYF. The CDR3 DNA is TGTGCCAGCAGCATTCAAGAGACCCAGTACTTC.

The chain carries TRBV18 and TRBJ2-2, with a weak D call TRBD2 (6 bases). The CDR3 extends over 17 amino acids. The germline gives CDR1 KGHSH, CDR2 LQKENI. V was shortened by 2 bases and J by 0 bases, with 13 bases between the two germline ends. CDR3 coding DNA: TGTGCCAGCTCACCAAACCGGGGGTCGGCGAACACCGGGGAGCTGTTTTTT. Protein: CASSPNRGSANTGELFF.

The chain recombines TRBV10-3 with TRBJ1-2; D unresolved. Trimming cost V 4 bases and J 2 bases, with 8 bases left between them. Germline CDR1 reads ENHRY; CDR2 reads SYGVKD. The CDR3 runs 13 residues. Written as DNA, the CDR3 is TGTGCCATCAGTGGGGAACCAAACTATGGCTACACCTTC. Residues: CAISGEPNYGYTF.

The chain has TRBV4-3 and TRBJ2-7, with 7 positions matching TRBD2. This CDR3 contains 16 residues. CDR1 and CDR2 from the germline V gene are LGHNA and YSLEER. After removal of 0 bases from V and 0 bases from J, the junction contained 5 bases not matched to a gene. Here the CDR3 DNA reads TGCGCCAGCAGCCAAGACACTAGCGAACCCTCCTACGAGCAGTACTTC. It specifies CASSQDTSEPSYEQYF.

The chain combines TRBV7-2 with TRBJ2-5, with 11 bases lining up with TRBD2. This CDR3 has 14 residues. CDR1 and CDR2 from the germline V gene are SGHTA and FQGNSA. V gave up 11 bases and J gave up 3 bases; unmatched junction bases: 8. CDR3 protein: CASKLAGVKETQYF. As DNA, the CDR3 is TGTGCCTCCAAACTAGCGGGAGTAAAAGAGACCCAGTACTTC.

The J gene is TRBJ2-1, the V gene TRBV5-1; D assignment may be TRBD1 or TRBD2 (6 bases each). The CDR3 has 15 residues. V was shortened by 1 base and J by 10 bases, with 18 bases between the two germline ends. Per germline, CDR1 SGHRS and CDR2 YFSETQ. CDR3 coding DNA: TGCGCCAGCAGCTTGAGTCCTGTAGAGGGGGGCGAGCAGTTCTTC. Translating gives CASSLSPVEGGEQFF.

CDR3 amino acids: CASSLQAYSNQPQHF. CDR3 DNA: TGTGCCAGCAGCCTACAGGCGTATAGCAATCAGCCCCAGCATTTT. The chain is built from TRBV27 and TRBJ1-5; TRBD1 might be the D (5 bases). The CDR3 loop spans 15 amino acids. Trimming cost V 6 bases and J 0 bases, with 12 bases left between them. From germline, CDR1 is MNHEY and CDR2 SMNVEV (reference sequence).

The V call is TRBV9, the J call TRBJ1-2; D gene uncertain. The CDR3 has 14 residues. Trimming pared 4 bases from V and 4 bases from J, leaving 14 bases between. The germline CDR1 and CDR2 sequences are SGDLS and YYNGEE. DNA for the CDR3: TGTGCCAGCAGCCCAACCCGGGAAGGCTATGGCTACACCTTC. It translates to CASSPTREGYGYTF. Full variable domain (outside the CDR3, taken from reference TRBV9 and TRBJ1-2): DSGVTQTPKHLITATGQRVTLRCSPRSGDLSVYWYQQSLDQGLQFLIQYYNGEERAKGNILERFSAQQFPDLHSELNLSSLELGDSALYFCASSPTREGYGYTFGSGTRLTVV.

The chain couples TRBV27 to TRBJ1-1, with unresolved D. This CDR3 region has 17 residues. Trimming stripped 6 bases from V and 3 bases from J, with 23 bases between. Per germline, CDR1 MNHEY and CDR2 SMNVEV (reference sequence). In DNA, the CDR3 is TGTGCCAGCAGACTGAAATCGGTCGCCTTCGAGGACACTGAAGCTTTCTTT. This encodes CASRLKSVAFEDTEAFF.